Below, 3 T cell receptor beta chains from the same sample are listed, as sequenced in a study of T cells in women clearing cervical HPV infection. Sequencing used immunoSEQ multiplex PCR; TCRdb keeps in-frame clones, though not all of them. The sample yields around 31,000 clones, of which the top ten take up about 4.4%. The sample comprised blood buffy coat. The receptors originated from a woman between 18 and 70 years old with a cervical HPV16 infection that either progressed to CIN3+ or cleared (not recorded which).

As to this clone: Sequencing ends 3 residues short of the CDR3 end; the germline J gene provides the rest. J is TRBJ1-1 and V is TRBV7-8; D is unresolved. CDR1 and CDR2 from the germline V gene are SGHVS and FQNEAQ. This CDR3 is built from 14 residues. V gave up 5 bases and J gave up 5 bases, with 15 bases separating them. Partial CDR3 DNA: TGTGCCAGCAGCCCACATGAAACAGAAACTGAA. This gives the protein CASSPHETETE. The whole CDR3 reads CASSPHETETEAFF.

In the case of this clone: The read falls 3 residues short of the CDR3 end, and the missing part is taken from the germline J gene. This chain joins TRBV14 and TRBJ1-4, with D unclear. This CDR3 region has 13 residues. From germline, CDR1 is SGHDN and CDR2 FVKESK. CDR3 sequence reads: CASSPQRVSPLFF. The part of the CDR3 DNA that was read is TGTGCCAGCAGCCCGCAGAGGGTTTCACCA.

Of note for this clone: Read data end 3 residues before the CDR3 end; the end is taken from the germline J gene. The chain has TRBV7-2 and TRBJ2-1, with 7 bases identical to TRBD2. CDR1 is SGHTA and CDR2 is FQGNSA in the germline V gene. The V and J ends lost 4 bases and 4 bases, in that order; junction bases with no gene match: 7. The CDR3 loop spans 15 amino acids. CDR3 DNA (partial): TGTGCCAGCAGCTCGGCTAGCGGCCCATACAATGAG. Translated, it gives CASSSASGPYNE. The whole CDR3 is CASSSASGPYNEQFF.